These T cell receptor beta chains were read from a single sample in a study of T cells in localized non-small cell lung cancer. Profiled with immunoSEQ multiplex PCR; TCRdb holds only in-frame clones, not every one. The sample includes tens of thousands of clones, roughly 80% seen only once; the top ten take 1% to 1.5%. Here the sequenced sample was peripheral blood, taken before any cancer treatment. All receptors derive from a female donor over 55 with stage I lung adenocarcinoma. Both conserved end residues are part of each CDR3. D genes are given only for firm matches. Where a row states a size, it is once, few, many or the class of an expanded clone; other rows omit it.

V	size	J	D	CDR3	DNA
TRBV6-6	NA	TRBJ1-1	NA	CASSYDRQAFF	TGTGCCAGCAGTTACGACAGGCAAGCTTTCTTT
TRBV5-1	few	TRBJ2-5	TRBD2	CASSLGLAGQETQYF	TGCGCCAGCAGCTTAGGACTAGCGGGTCAAGAGACCCAGTACTTC
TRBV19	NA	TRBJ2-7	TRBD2	CASSRGLADYEQYF	TGTGCCAGTAGTCGGGGACTAGCGGACTACGAGCAGTACTTC
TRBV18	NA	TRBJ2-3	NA	CASSPPGTDTQYF	TGTGCCAGCTCACCACCGGGCACAGATACGCAGTATTTT
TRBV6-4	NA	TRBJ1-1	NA	CASSVEGGAEAFF	TGTGCCAGCAGTGTGGAGGGGGGGGCTGAAGCTTTCTTT
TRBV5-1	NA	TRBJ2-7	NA	CASSLEGGEQYF	TGCGCCAGCAGCTTGGAAGGGGGCGAGCAGTACTTC
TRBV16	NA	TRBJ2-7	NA	CASSPLTAYEQYF	TGTGCCAGCAGCCCCCTCACCGCGTACGAGCAGTACTTC
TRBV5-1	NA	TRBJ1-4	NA	CASSLLQTREKLFF	TGCGCCAGCAGCTTACTCCAAACAAGGGAAAAACTGTTTTTT
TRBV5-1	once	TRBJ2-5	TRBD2	CASSLDSLAGSGETQYF	TGCGCCAGCAGCTTGGATTCACTAGCGGGTTCGGGAGAGACCCAGTACTTC
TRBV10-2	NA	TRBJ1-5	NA	CASADRSSNQPQHF	TGCGCCAGCGCCGACAGGAGTAGCAATCAGCCCCAGCATTTT
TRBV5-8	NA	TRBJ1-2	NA	CASSPYRAGLYGYTF	TGTGCCAGCAGCCCCTACAGGGCCGGCCTCTATGGCTACACCTTC
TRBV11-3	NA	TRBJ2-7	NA	CASSLAGTSTAYEQYF	TGTGCCAGCAGCTTAGCCGGGACAAGTACCGCCTACGAGCAGTACTTC
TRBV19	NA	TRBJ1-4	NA	CASSIGGQPTNEKLFF	TGTGCCAGTAGTATAGGAGGACAGCCAACTAATGAAAAACTGTTTTTT
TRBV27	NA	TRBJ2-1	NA	CASQRGSEQFF	TGTGCCAGCCAAAGGGGGAGTGAGCAGTTCTTC
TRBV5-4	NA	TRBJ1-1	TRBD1	CASSHPDRVEAFF	TGTGCCAGCAGCCACCCAGACAGGGTTGAAGCTTTCTTT
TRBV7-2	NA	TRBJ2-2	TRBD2	CASSLGSRPGLAGGGELFF	TGTGCCAGCAGCTTAGGCTCGAGACCGGGACTAGCGGGAGGGGGGGAGCTGTTTTTT
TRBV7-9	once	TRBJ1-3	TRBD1	CASSSLDRDGNTIYF	TGTGCCAGCAGCTCTCTCGACAGGGATGGAAACACCATATATTTT
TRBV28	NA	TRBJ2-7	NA	CATTPQISSYEQYF	TGTGCCACCACTCCACAGATCAGTTCTTACGAGCAGTACTTC
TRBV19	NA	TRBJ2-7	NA	CASMKVSAMSYEQYF	TGTGCCAGTATGAAGGTATCGGCTATGTCCTACGAGCAGTACTTC
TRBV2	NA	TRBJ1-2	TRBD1	CASRNLATGPYGYTF	TGTGCCAGCCGTAATTTGGCGACAGGGCCGTATGGCTACACCTTC
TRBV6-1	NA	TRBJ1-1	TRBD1	CASSAIYDRVGTEAFF	TGTGCCAGCAGTGCTATATACGACAGGGTAGGGACTGAAGCTTTCTTT
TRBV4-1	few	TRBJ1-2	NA	CASSQDHQGVIYGYTF	TGCGCCAGCAGCCAAGATCATCAGGGAGTCATCTATGGCTACACCTTC
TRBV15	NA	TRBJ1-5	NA	CATSRGRGGILQPQHF	TGTGCCACCAGCAGGGGGAGAGGGGGGATCCTTCAGCCCCAGCATTTT
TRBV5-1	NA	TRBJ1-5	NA	CASSLRGAAEQPQHF	TGCGCCAGCAGCTTAAGGGGGGCGGCGGAACAGCCCCAGCATTTT
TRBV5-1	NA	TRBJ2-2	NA	CASRPGSGELFF	TGCGCCAGCAGACCAGGGTCCGGGGAGCTGTTTTTT
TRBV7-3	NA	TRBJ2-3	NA	CASSLDTDTQYF	TGTGCCAGCAGCTTAGACACAGATACGCAGTATTTT
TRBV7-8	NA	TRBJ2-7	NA	CASSLARGYEQYF	TGTGCCAGCAGCTTAGCAAGGGGTTACGAGCAGTACTTC
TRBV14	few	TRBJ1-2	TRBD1	CASSQTGGWDYGYTF	TGTGCCAGCAGCCAAACAGGGGGCTGGGACTATGGCTACACCTTC
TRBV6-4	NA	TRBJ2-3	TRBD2	CASSESGGNLAQYF	TGTGCCAGCAGTGAGAGCGGGGGGAATCTTGCGCAGTATTTT
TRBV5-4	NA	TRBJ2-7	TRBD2	CASSRGVSGLGSYEQYF	TGTGCCAGCAGCCGGGGGGTGTCGGGGTTAGGGTCCTACGAGCAGTACTTC
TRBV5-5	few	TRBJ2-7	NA	CASSLRSGAGSYEQYF	TGTGCCAGCAGCTTGAGGTCTGGGGCCGGCTCCTACGAGCAGTACTTC
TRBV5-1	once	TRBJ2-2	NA	CASSGLLGAGTGELFF	TGCGCCAGCAGCGGCCTCTTGGGGGCCGGCACCGGGGAGCTGTTTTTT
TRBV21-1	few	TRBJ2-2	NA	CASPPGGTEQILTPENTGELFF	TGTGCCAGCCCCCCCGGGGGAACGGAGCAGATTTTAACCCCCGAGAACACCGGGGAGCTGTTTTTT
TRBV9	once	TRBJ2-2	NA	CASSVYASPTFRAGELFF	TGTGCCAGCAGCGTATACGCTAGCCCTACGTTTAGGGCCGGGGAGCTGTTTTTT
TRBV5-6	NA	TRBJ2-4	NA	CASSLEEGAGYIQYF	TGTGCCAGCAGTTTGGAGGAGGGGGCGGGTTACATTCAGTACTTC
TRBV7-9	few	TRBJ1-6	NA	CASSLPGQTYNSPLHF	TGTGCCAGCAGCCTTCCAGGACAGACCTATAATTCACCCCTCCACTTT
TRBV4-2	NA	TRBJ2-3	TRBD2	CASSQASGADTQYF	TGTGCCAGCAGCCAAGCCAGCGGGGCAGATACGCAGTATTTT
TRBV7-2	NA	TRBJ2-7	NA	CASSLAQPRGEQYF	TGTGCCAGCAGCTTAGCACAGCCAAGGGGCGAGCAGTACTTC
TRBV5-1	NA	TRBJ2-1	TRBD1	CASSLQGAAYNEQFF	TGCGCCAGCAGCTTGCAGGGGGCCGCCTACAATGAGCAGTTCTTC
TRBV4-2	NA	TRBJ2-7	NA	CASSGSALITYEQYF	TGTGCCAGCAGCGGTTCGGCCTTAATCACCTACGAGCAGTACTTC
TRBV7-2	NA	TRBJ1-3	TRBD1	CASSPPGTGGNTIYF	TGTGCCAGCAGCCCCCCCGGGACAGGTGGAAACACCATATATTTT
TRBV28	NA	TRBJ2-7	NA	CASSLKYEQYF	TGTGCCAGCAGTTTAAAATACGAGCAGTACTTC
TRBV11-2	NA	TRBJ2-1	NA	CASSLGGTWTNEQFF	TGTGCCAGCAGCTTAGGTGGGACTTGGACCAATGAGCAGTTCTTC
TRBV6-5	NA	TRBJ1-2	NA	CASSYSGRVGGYTF	TGTGCCAGCAGTTACTCAGGGAGGGTCGGTGGCTACACCTTC
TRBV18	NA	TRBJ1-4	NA	CASSLWITNEKLFF	TGTGCCAGCTCACTCTGGATCACTAATGAAAAACTGTTTTTT
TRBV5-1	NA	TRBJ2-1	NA	CASSIQTPGLPYNEQFF	TGCGCCAGCAGCATCCAAACGCCGGGACTTCCCTACAATGAGCAGTTCTTC
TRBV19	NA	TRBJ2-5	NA	CASRLRDIRNQETQYF	TGTGCCAGTAGATTGAGGGACATACGAAACCAAGAGACCCAGTACTTC
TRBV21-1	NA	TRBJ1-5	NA	CASSTIRTNLISGANYSNQPQHF	TGTGCCAGCAGCACGATCCGGACAAACCTGATCTCCGGGGCGAATTATAGCAATCAGCCCCAGCATTTT
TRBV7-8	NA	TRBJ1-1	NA	CASSLVAGNEAFF	TGTGCCAGCAGCTTAGTCGCAGGCAATGAAGCTTTCTTT
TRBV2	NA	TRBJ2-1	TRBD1	CASSDQGAGNEQFF	TGTGCCAGCAGTGATCAGGGGGCTGGGAATGAGCAGTTCTTC
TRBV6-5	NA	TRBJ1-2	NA	CASSYATHYGYTF	TGTGCCAGCAGTTACGCTACTCACTATGGCTACACCTTC
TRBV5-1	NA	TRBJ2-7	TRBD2	CASSLELADPYEQYF	TGCGCCAGCAGCTTGGAACTAGCGGATCCCTACGAGCAGTACTTC
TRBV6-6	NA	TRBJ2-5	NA	CASSHGSLTEEQYF	TGTGCCAGCAGCCACGGGTCCCTGACGGAGGAGCAGTACTTC
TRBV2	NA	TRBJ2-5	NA	CASSEQPQETQYF	TGTGCCAGCAGTGAACAGCCTCAAGAGACCCAGTACTTC
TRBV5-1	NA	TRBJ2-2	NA	CASSLDRASTGELFF	TGCGCCAGCAGCTTGGACAGGGCGAGCACCGGGGAGCTGTTTTTT
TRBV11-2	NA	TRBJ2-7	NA	CASSWRGRGHRDEQYF	TGTGCCAGCAGCTGGAGGGGGAGGGGGCATCGCGACGAGCAGTACTTC
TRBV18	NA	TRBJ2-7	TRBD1	CASSARQGVSDEQYF	TGTGCCAGCTCAGCGCGACAGGGTGTGAGCGACGAGCAGTACTTC
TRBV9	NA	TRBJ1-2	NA	CASSPRGGSYGYTF	TGTGCCAGCAGCCCGCGGGGGGGATCCTATGGCTACACCTTC
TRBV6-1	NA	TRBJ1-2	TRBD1	CASRLQGSYGYTF	TGTGCCAGCAGACTACAGGGGTCCTATGGCTACACCTTC